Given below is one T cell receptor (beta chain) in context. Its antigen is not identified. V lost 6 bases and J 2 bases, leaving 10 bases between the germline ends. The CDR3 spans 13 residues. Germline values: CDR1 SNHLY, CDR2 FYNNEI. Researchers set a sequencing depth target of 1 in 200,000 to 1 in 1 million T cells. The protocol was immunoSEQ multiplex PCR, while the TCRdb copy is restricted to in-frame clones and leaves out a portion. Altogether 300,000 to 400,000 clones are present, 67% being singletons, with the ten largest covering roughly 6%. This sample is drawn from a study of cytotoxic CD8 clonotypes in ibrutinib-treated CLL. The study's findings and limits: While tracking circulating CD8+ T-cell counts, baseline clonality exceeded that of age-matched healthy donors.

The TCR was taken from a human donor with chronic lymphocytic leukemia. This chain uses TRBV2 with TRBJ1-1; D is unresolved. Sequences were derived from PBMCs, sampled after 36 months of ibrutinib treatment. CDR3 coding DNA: TGTGCCAGCAGAGGCAGTTATAACACTGAAGCTTTCTTT. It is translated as CASRGSYNTEAFF.